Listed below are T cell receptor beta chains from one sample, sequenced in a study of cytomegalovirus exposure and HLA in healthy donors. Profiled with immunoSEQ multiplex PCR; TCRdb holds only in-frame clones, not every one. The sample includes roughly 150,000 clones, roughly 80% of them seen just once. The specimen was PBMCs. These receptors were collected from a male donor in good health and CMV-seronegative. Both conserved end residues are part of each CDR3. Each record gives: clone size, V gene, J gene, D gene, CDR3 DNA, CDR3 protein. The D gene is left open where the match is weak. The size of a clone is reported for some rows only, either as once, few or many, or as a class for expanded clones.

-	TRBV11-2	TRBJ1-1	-	TGTGCCAGCAGCCCGCAGGAGAACACTGAAGCTTTCTTT	CASSPQENTEAFF
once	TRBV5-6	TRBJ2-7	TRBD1	TGTGCCAGCCCCCCAGGGGGCTACGAGCAGTACTTC	CASPPGGYEQYF
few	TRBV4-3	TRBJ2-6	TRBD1	TGCGCCAGCAGCCAGCAACGGACAGGGGGTGGGGGGGCCAACGTCCTGACTTTC	CASSQQRTGGGGANVLTF
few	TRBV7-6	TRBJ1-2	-	TGTGCCAGCAGCTTAGGGATAGGGGGCTATGGCTACACCTTC	CASSLGIGGYGYTF
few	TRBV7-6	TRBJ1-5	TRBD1	TGTGCCAGCAGCCCCGAAGGGGGCGACGGTCAGCCCCAGCATTTT	CASSPEGGDGQPQHF
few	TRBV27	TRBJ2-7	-	TGTGCCAGCAGTTTATATCGGGGTTCCTACGAGCAGTACTTC	CASSLYRGSYEQYF
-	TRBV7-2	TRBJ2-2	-	TGTGCCAGCAGCTCTCTCGCCGGGGAGCTGTTTTTT	CASSSLAGELFF
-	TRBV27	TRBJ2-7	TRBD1	TGTGCCAGCAGCCGCTCCGGACAGGGGGTCTACGAGCAGTACTTC	CASSRSGQGVYEQYF
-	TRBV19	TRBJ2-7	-	TGTGCCAGTCCAGGGCGAGAGCAGTACTTC	CASPGREQYF
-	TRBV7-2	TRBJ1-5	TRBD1	TGTGCCAGCAGCCAACAGGGGGCTGGGGGTCAGCCCCAGCATTTT	CASSQQGAGGQPQHF
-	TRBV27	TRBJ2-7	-	TGTGCCAGCAGTTTAGGGGGGAAAGGGTACGAGCAGTACTTC	CASSLGGKGYEQYF
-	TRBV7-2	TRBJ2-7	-	TGTGCCAGCAGGGGTAGCGGTCCCTACGAGCAGTACTTC	CASRGSGPYEQYF
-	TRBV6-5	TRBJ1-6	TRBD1	TGTGCCAGCAGTACTGGACAGGGGGTTTCACCCCTCCACTTT	CASSTGQGVSPLHF
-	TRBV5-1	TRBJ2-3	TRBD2	TGCGCCAGCAGCTCACCTCCGGGTAGCGGGAACACAGATACGCAGTATTTT	CASSSPPGSGNTDTQYF
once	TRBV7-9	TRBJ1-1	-	TGTGCCAGCAGCTTAGGAGGGCTGAACACTGAAGCTTTCTTT	CASSLGGLNTEAFF
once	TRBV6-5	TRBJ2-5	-	TGTGCCAGCAGTTACTCTCTGGAGGACCAAGAGACCCAGTACTTC	CASSYSLEDQETQYF
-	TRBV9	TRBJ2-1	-	TGTGCCAGCAACCCTTCGGGAGTTGGGAATGAGCAGTTCTTC	CASNPSGVGNEQFF
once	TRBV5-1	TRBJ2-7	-	TGCGCCAGCAGCTTGAGGGGGGGAGACGAGCAGTACTTC	CASSLRGGDEQYF
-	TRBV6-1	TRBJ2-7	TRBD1	TGTGCCAGCAGTGAAGGTACTAGGGGACAGGGAAAGTACTTC	CASSEGTRGQGKYF
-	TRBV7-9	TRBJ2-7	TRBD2	TGTGCCAGCAGCAAAGATTTTAGCGGGAGCAACGACGAGCAGTACTTC	CASSKDFSGSNDEQYF